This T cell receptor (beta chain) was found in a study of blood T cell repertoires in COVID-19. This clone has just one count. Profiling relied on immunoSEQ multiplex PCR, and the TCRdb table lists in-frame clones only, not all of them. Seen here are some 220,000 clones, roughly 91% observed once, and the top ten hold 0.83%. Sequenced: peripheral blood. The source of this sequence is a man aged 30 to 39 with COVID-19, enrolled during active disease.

The CDR3 is CARTSQGAGETQYF. The CDR3 nucleotides are TGTGCCAGGACGTCACAGGGGGCTGGAGAGACCCAGTACTTC. The gene calls are TRBV30 and TRBJ2-5; 9 bases line up with TRBD1. Looked up from germline, CDR1 is GTSNPN and CDR2 is SVGIG (reference sequence). The ends lost 8 bases at V and 4 bases at J; junction bases unmatched: 11. The CDR3 loop spans 14 amino acids.